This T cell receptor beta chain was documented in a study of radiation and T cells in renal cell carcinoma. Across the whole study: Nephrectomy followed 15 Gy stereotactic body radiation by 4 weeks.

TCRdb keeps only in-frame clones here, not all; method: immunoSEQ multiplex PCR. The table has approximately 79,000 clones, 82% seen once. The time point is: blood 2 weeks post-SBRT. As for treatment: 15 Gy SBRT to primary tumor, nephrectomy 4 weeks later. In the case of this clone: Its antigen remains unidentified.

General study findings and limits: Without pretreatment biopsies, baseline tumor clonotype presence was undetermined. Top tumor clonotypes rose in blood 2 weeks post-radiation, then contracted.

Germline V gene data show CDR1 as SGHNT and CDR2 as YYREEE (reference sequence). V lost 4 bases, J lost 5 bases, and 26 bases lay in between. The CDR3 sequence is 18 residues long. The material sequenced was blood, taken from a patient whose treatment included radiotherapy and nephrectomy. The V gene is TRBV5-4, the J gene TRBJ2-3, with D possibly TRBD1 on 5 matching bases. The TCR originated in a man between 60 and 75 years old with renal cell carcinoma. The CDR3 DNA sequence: TGTGCCAGCAGCCCCTGGCCTTTAGGGGCAGAAGGAGAAGATACGCAGTATTTT. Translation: CASSPWPLGAEGEDTQYF.